The 23 T cell receptor beta chains presented below share a single source sample, sequenced in a study of Ad26.COV2.S vaccination and SARS-CoV-2 variants. TCRdb's copy holds only in-frame clones and misses some; the assay was immunoSEQ multiplex PCR. The sample consists of about 400,000 clones, roughly 80% of them appearing once. Regarding treatment: over 15 received Ad26.COV2.S at low or high dose, single or two shots; 5 received placebo; per-sample allocation not given. Day 63 following the first vaccine or placebo injection was when the samples were taken. This specimen was peripheral blood, taken in a trial of Ad26.COV2.S vaccine versus placebo. The receptors here all came from a person between 18 and 65 years old who received the Ad26.COV2.S COVID-19 vaccine or a placebo.

The sample holds a few counts of this clone. The V and J genes are TRBV18 and TRBJ2-3; D could derive from TRBD1 or TRBD2 (5 bases each). Germline CDR1 reads KGHSH; CDR2 reads LQKENI. This CDR3 is built from 13 residues. V shed 3 bases and J shed 5 bases, with 9 bases lying between them. The CDR3 sequence: CASSPGVLDTQYF. The CDR3 DNA follows: TGTGCCAGCTCACCGGGGGTCTTAGATACGCAGTATTTT.

The V and J genes are TRBV7-7 and TRBJ2-2; D unresolved. This CDR3 is 14 amino acids long. Trimming shortened V by 1 base and J by 6 bases, and 9 bases separated the two germline ends. Germline CDR1 and CDR2: SSHAT and FNYEAQ (reference sequence). CDR3 in amino acids: CASSLVGSAGELFF. The CDR3 nucleotides are TGTGCCAGCAGCTTAGTGGGGTCAGCCGGGGAGCTGTTTTTT.

The V gene is TRBV5-1, the J gene TRBJ2-1; no clear D gene. There are 13 residues in the CDR3. The ends were cut back, 5 bases at V and 0 bases at J, with 6 bases in the middle. Germline-derived CDR1 and CDR2 are SGHRS and YFSETQ. Written as DNA, the CDR3 is TGCGCCAGCAGGGAGAGCTCCTACAATGAGCAGTTCTTC. Translating gives CASRESSYNEQFF.

This sequence joins TRBV4-1 and TRBJ2-1, with 8 bases lining up with TRBD2. The V gene's germline CDR1 is MGHRA and CDR2 YSYEKL. The CDR3 runs 17 residues. J was trimmed by 1 base and V by 0 bases; bases with no gene match: 5. As DNA, the CDR3 is TGCGCCAGCAGCCAAGACCCTAGCGGGTCGTCCTACAATGAGCAGTTCTTC. Its protein is CASSQDPSGSSYNEQFF.

The chain links TRBV19 to TRBJ1-3; D ambiguous. V lost 7 bases to trimming and J lost 0 bases, with 7 bases between them. The germline gives CDR1 LNHDA, CDR2 SQIVND (reference sequence). The CDR3 is 13 amino acids. CDR3 in DNA: TGTGCCAGTATGCGGTTCTCTGGAAACACCATATATTTT. It codes for CASMRFSGNTIYF.

The gene calls are TRBV2 and TRBJ1-1; D remains ambiguous. This CDR3 is 13 amino acids long. Germline V gene data show CDR1 as SNHLY and CDR2 as FYNNEI. V shed 5 bases and J shed 1 base, with 8 bases lying between them. The CDR3 is CASSLATNTEAFF. CDR3 nucleotides: TGTGCCAGCAGTCTCGCAACGAACACTGAAGCTTTCTTT.

The V gene is TRBV6-6, the J gene TRBJ1-5; no firm D call. CDR1 MNHNY and CDR2 SVGAGI come from the germline V gene (reference sequence). This CDR3 contains 13 residues. Trimming took off 7 bases at V and 1 base at J, with 8 bases between the two ends. CDR3 nucleotide sequence: TGTGCCAGCATGGGTCGGAGCAATCAGCCCCAGCATTTT. Its translation: CASMGRSNQPQHF.

The chain recombines TRBV7-9 with TRBJ2-7, with D perhaps TRBD1 (5 bases). The CDR3 sequence is 11 residues long. Trimming left V 3 bases short and J 6 bases short, with 6 bases between. The germline V gene has CDR1 SEHNR and CDR2 FQNEAQ (reference sequence). CDR3 bases: TGTGCCAGCAGCTTCAGGGTCGAGCAGTACTTC. This encodes CASSFRVEQYF.

The chain is built from TRBV5-1 and TRBJ1-2; TRBD1 agrees at 9 bases. CDR3 length: 14 residues. Germline V lookup: CDR1 SGHRS, CDR2 YFSETQ. V was pared by 3 bases and J by 6 bases, with 6 bases of the junction left unmatched. This CDR3 reads CASSWRDRVDGYTF. CDR3 DNA sequence: TGCGCCAGCAGCTGGAGGGACAGGGTGGATGGCTACACCTTC.

Only a few counts were recorded for this clone. This chain joins TRBV6-5 and TRBJ1-1; TRBD1 matches at 8 bases. V was pared by 6 bases and J by 6 bases, with 6 bases of the junction left unmatched. CDR1 and CDR2 (germline): MNHEY, SVGAGI. The CDR3 runs to 13 residues. The CDR3 reads CASRLLDRAEAFF. The CDR3, as DNA: TGTGCCAGCAGGCTCTTGGACAGGGCTGAAGCTTTCTTT.

This clone has a count of ten or more. This rearrangement joins TRBV27 to TRBJ1-1; no definite D call. The germline gives CDR1 MNHEY, CDR2 SMNVEV (reference sequence). Trimming removed 4 bases from V and 6 bases from J, with 15 bases in between. CDR3 length equals 14 residues. The CDR3 coding sequence is TGTGCCAGCAGTTGGGCCCGGGCGGGGTCTGAAGCTTTCTTT. Translation: CASSWARAGSEAFF.

V gene TRBV9 combines with J gene TRBJ1-6; D call uncertain. CDR3 size: 12 residues. Germline CDR1 is SGDLS and CDR2 is YYNGEE. V lost 6 bases to trimming and J lost 3 bases, with 4 bases between them. The CDR3, as DNA: TGTGCCAGCAACCTCTATAATTCACCCCTCCACTTT. Translated, it gives CASNLYNSPLHF.

This chain links TRBV2 with TRBJ1-6; TRBD1 matches 8 bases. The trim removed 7 bases at V and 6 bases at J, leaving 5 bases unmatched. Germline CDR1 reads SNHLY; CDR2 reads FYNNEI. The CDR3 contains 14 residues. CDR3 sequence: CASTRGQGNSPLHF. DNA for the CDR3: TGTGCCAGCACTCGAGGACAGGGTAATTCACCCCTCCACTTT.

V usage is TRBV10-3 and J usage is TRBJ1-2, with D maybe TRBD1 (6 bases). The CDR3 contains 18 residues. Deletions cut 0 bases from V and 1 base from J, with 18 bases between. CDR1 is ENHRY and CDR2 is SYGVKD in the germline V gene. The CDR3 reads CAISESIWTANINYGYTF. DNA of the CDR3: TGTGCCATCAGTGAGTCGATATGGACAGCGAACATTAACTATGGCTACACCTTC.

The genes are TRBV18 and TRBJ2-7, with 10 bases fitting TRBD2. The CDR3 sequence is 15 residues long. Trimming at V came to 3 bases and at J to 1 base, leaving 3 bases not matched to a gene. Germline V gives CDR1 KGHSH, CDR2 LQKENI. The CDR3 here is CASSPTSGPSYEQYF. The CDR3 nucleotides are TGTGCCAGCTCACCGACTAGCGGGCCGTCCTACGAGCAGTACTTC. Filled out from reference TRBV18 and TRBJ2-7, the complete variable domain reads NAGVMQNPRHLVRRRGQEARLRCSPMKGHSHVYWYRQLPEEGLKFMVYLQKENIIDESGMPKERFSAEFPKEGPSILRIQQVVRGDSAAYFCASSPTSGPSYEQYFGPGTRLTVT.

This chain links TRBV7-3 with TRBJ1-1; no definite D call. Trimming left V 3 bases short and J 1 base short, with 9 bases between. Germline V CDR1 and CDR2: SGHTA, FQGTGA. There are 14 residues in the CDR3. The CDR3 DNA sequence: TGTGCCAGCAGCTTGGGCACATGGAACACTGAAGCTTTCTTT. It encodes CASSLGTWNTEAFF. Full variable domain (rest looked up from reference TRBV7-3 and TRBJ1-1): GAGVSQTPSNKVTEKGKYVELRCDPISGHTALYWYRQSLGQGPEFLIYFQGTGAADDSGLPNDRFFAVRPEGSVSTLKIQRTERGDSAVYLCASSLGTWNTEAFFGQGTRLTVV.

This clone appeared a few times. The chain combines TRBV2 with TRBJ2-1; 7 bases align to TRBD2. CDR3 length: 14 amino acids. CDR1 SNHLY and CDR2 FYNNEI come from the germline V gene. V lost 7 bases, J lost 0 bases, and 3 bases stayed unmatched. The chain's CDR3 is CASKRGSSYNEQFF. CDR3 DNA: TGTGCCAGCAAACGCGGGAGCTCCTACAATGAGCAGTTCTTC.

The rearrangement links TRBV7-2 to TRBJ2-5, with TRBD2 matching over 10 bases. Germline CDR1 reads SGHTA; CDR2 reads FQGNSA. V shed 5 bases and J 5 bases; nucleotides not matched to a gene: 11. CDR3 length: 16 amino acids. The CDR3 protein is CASSRRVAGGGETQYF. The CDR3 nucleotides read TGTGCCAGCAGCCGCCGGGTAGCGGGGGGCGGGGAGACCCAGTACTTC.

This clone was recorded once. The chain links TRBV6-5 to TRBJ2-1; D not resolved. V gave up 8 bases and J gave up 9 bases, with 17 bases separating them. The CDR3 runs 13 residues. From germline, CDR1 is MNHEY and CDR2 SVGAGI. CDR3 region: CASALVGMGEQFF. CDR3 coding DNA: TGTGCCAGCGCCCTAGTCGGTATGGGTGAGCAGTTCTTC.

This chain joins TRBV11-2 and TRBJ1-4; 7 nucleotides align to TRBD1. With V trimmed by 1 base and J by 8 bases, 7 bases remained unmatched. The CDR3 runs to 15 residues. Germline values: CDR1 SGHAT, CDR2 FQNNGV. The CDR3 nucleotides read TGTGCCAGCAGCTTAGGTTGGCAGGGGGGCGAAAAACTGTTTTTT. Translation gives CASSLGWQGGEKLFF.

The rearrangement uses TRBV29-1 and TRBJ1-4; 7 bases align to TRBD1. The germline V gene has CDR1 SQVTM and CDR2 ANQGSEA. V dropped 7 bases and J dropped 2; count of bases not matched to a gene: 7. The CDR3 runs to 14 residues. The CDR3 region is CSARDSGTNEKLFF. The DNA of the CDR3 is TGCAGCGCCCGGGACAGCGGGACTAATGAAAAACTGTTTTTT.

The chain links TRBV28 to TRBJ2-7, with D possibly matching TRBD2 (5 bases). CDR1 is MDHEN and CDR2 is SYDVKM in the germline V gene. The V and J ends lost 2 bases and 1 base respectively, with 6 bases between them. The CDR3 extends over 13 amino acids. CDR3 sequence reads: CASSLGGSYEQYF. The CDR3 region has the DNA TGTGCCAGCAGTTTAGGCGGGTCCTACGAGCAGTACTTC.

The chain has TRBV5-1 and TRBJ1-2, with D perhaps matching TRBD1 (6 bases). The germline V gene encodes CDR1 SGHRS and CDR2 YFSETQ. The germline V and J ends were trimmed by 1 base and 3 bases, with 10 bases remaining between them. This CDR3 contains 14 residues. CDR3 in amino acids: CASSLIPGDYGYTF. DNA of the CDR3: TGCGCCAGCAGCTTGATTCCAGGGGACTATGGCTACACCTTC.